Presented here are 5 T cell receptor beta chains from one specimen sequenced in a study of blood T cell repertoires in COVID-19 (dated by TCRdb to 2018 to 2021). Library prep was done by the immunoSEQ multiplex PCR assay. Here the immuneACCESS table is served through TCRdb, limited to in-frame sequences with V and J called. Missing clones are a known gap in these copies; in checked studies unresolved V genes cover under half, and the rest lacks a known reason. The sample contains 200,000 to 300,000 clones, around 87% of them found a single time. The leading ten clones occupy 1.5% of the sample. The source material was peripheral blood. Every receptor here comes from a woman aged 40 to 55 who had recovered from COVID-19.

This chain links TRBV29-1 with TRBJ2-3, with D maybe TRBD2 (6 bases). The length of the CDR3 is 13 residues. The germline V and J ends were trimmed by 4 bases and 2 bases, with 10 bases remaining between them. Germline CDR1 SQVTM, CDR2 ANQGSEA. The chain's CDR3 is CSVVLADTDTQYF. DNA for the CDR3: TGCAGCGTTGTCTTAGCGGACACAGATACGCAGTATTTT.

The CDR3 DNA reads TGTGCCACCAGTGAACCGGGACAGGCGTCCTACGAGCAGTACTTC. As protein: CATSEPGQASYEQYF. The rearrangement joins TRBV24-1 to TRBJ2-7; TRBD1 matches at 8 bases. V lost 4 bases and J lost 1; bases outside the gene matches: 5. CDR1 is KGHDR and CDR2 is SFDVKD in the germline V gene. CDR3 length: 15 amino acids.

This clone is a singleton in its sample. The chain uses TRBV30 and TRBJ2-7; TRBD1 might be the D (5 bases). V was clipped by 2 bases and J by 4 bases, with 12 bases between them. Germline CDR1 reads GTSNPN; CDR2 reads SVGIG (reference sequence). The CDR3 totals 13 residues. The CDR3 DNA reads TGTGCCTGGAGTCGCCAGGGCCCGTACGAGCAGTACTTC. Translating it yields CAWSRQGPYEQYF.

The chain is built from TRBV2 and TRBJ2-2, with D hard to call. Germline-derived CDR1 and CDR2 are SNHLY and FYNNEI. Trimming removed 8 bases from V and 1 base from J, with 11 bases in between. The CDR3 has 14 residues. In DNA form, the CDR3 reads TGTGCCAGCTGTCCCCGGGTGAACACCGGGGAGCTGTTTTTT. It translates to CASCPRVNTGELFF.

This sequence joins TRBV7-3 and TRBJ1-1, with D possibly being TRBD1 (6 bases). Germline values: CDR1 SGHTA, CDR2 FQGTGA. The V end lost 5 bases, the J end lost 3 bases, and 10 bases lay between the germline ends. The CDR3 totals 13 residues. Written as DNA, the CDR3 is TGTGCCAGCAGCCCTTCAGGGGACACTGAAGCTTTCTTT. Translated, it gives CASSPSGDTEAFF.